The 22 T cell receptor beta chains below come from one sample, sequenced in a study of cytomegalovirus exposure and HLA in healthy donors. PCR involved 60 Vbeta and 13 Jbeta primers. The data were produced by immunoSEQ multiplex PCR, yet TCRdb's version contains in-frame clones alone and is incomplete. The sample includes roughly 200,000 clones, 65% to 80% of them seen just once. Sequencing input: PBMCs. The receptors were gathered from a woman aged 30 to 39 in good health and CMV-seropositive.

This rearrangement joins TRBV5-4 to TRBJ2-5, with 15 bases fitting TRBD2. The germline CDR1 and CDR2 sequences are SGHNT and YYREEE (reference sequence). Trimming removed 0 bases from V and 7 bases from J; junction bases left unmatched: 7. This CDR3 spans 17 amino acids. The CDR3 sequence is CASSLAGLAGGRGTQYF. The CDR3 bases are TGTGCCAGCAGCTTGGCCGGACTAGCGGGGGGGCGTGGGACCCAGTACTTC.

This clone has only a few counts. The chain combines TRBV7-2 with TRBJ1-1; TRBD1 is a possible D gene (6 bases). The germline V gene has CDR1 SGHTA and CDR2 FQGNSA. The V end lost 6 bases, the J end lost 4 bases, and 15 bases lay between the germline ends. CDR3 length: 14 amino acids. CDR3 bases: TGTGCCAGCAGTGATTTTACAGGGTTCACTGAAGCTTTCTTT. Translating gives CASSDFTGFTEAFF.

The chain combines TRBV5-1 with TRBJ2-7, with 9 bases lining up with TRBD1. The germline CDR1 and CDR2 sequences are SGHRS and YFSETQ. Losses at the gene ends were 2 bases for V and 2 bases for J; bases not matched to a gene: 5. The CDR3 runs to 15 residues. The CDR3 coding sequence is TGCGCCAGCAGCTTTGGACAGGGGAGCACCTACGAGCAGTACTTC. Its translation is CASSFGQGSTYEQYF.

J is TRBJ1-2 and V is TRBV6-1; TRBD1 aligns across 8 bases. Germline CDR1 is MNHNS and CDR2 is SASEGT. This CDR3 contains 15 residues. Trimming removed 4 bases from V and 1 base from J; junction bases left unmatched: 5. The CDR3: CASSVRQGRNYGYTF. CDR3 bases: TGTGCCAGCAGTGTCCGACAGGGGCGTAACTATGGCTACACCTTC.

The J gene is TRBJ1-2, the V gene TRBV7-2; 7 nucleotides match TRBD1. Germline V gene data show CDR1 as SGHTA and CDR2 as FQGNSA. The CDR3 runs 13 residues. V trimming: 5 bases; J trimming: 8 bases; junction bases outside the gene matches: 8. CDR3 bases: TGTGCCAGCAGCCCCGAAGGGACAGAAGGCTACACCTTC. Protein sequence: CASSPEGTEGYTF. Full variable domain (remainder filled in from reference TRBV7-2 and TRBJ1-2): GAGVSQSPSNKVTEKGKDVELRCDPISGHTALYWYRQSLGQGLEFLIYFQGNSAPDKSGLPSDRFSAERTGGSVSTLTIQRTQQEDSAVYLCASSPEGTEGYTFGSGTRLTVV.

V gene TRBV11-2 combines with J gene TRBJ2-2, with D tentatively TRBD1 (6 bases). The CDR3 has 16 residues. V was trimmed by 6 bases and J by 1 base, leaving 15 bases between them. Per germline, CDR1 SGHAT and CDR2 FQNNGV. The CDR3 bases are TGTGCCAGCAGGGTAACAGGGAGCGGGAACACCGGGGAGCTGTTTTTT. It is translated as CASRVTGSGNTGELFF.

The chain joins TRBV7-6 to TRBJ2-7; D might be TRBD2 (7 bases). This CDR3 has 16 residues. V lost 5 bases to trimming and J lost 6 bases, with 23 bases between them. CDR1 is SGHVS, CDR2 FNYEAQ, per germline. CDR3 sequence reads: CASSNPGGGVLPEQYF. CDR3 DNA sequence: TGTGCCAGCAGCAACCCCGGCGGGGGCGTTTTGCCCGAGCAGTACTTC.

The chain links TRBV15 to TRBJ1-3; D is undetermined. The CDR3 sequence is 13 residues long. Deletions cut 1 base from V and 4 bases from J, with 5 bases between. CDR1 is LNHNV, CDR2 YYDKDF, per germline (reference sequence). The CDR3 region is CATSRVEGNTIYF. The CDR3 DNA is TGTGCCACCAGCAGAGTGGAGGGAAACACCATATATTTT.

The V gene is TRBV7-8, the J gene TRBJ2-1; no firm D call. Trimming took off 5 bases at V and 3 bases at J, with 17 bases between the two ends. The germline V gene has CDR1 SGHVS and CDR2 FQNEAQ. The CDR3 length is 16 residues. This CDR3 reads CASSHRAALNYNEQFF. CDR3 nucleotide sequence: TGTGCCAGCAGCCACCGCGCGGCCTTAAACTACAATGAGCAGTTCTTC.

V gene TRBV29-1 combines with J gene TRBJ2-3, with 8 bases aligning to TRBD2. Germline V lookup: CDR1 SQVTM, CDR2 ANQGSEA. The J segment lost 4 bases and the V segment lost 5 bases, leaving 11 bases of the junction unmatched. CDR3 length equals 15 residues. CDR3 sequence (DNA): TGCAGCGTTTCTCCGGGACTAGGGAGACCAGATACGCAGTATTTT. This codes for CSVSPGLGRPDTQYF.

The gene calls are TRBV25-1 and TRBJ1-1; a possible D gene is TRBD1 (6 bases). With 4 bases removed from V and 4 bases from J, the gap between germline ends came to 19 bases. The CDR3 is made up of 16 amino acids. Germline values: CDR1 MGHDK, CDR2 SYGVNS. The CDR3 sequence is CASSAYREADGTEAFF. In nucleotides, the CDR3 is TGTGCCAGCAGTGCATACAGGGAGGCGGACGGCACTGAAGCTTTCTTT. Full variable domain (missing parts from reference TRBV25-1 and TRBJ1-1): EADIYQTPRYLVIGTGKKITLECSQTMGHDKMYWYQQDPGMELHLIHYSYGVNSTEKGDLSSESTVSRIRTEHFPLTLESARPSHTSQYLCASSAYREADGTEAFFGQGTRLTVV.

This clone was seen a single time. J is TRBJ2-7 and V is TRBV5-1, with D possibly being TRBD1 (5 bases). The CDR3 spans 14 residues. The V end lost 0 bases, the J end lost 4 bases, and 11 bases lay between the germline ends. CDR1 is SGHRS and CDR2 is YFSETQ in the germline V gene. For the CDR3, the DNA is TGCGCCAGCAGCTTGGGCAGGGCCCAATACGAGCAGTACTTC. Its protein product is CASSLGRAQYEQYF.

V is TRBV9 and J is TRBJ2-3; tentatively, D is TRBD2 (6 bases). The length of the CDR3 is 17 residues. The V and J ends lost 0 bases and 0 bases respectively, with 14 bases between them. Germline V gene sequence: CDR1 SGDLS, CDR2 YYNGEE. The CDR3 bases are TGTGCCAGCAGCGTAGTCGGGACTGCTACTAGCACAGATACGCAGTATTTT. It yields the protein CASSVVGTATSTDTQYF. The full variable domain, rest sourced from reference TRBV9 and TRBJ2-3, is DSGVTQTPKHLITATGQRVTLRCSPRSGDLSVYWYQQSLDQGLQFLIQYYNGEERAKGNILERFSAQQFPDLHSELNLSSLELGDSALYFCASSVVGTATSTDTQYFGPGTRLTVL.

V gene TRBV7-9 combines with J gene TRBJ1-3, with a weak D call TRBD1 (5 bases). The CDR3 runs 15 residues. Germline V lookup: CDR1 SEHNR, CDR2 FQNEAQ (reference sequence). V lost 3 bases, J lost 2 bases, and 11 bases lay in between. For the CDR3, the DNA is TGTGCCAGCAGCTTCCAGGGTTCCGCTGGAAACACCATATATTTT. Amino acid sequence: CASSFQGSAGNTIYF.

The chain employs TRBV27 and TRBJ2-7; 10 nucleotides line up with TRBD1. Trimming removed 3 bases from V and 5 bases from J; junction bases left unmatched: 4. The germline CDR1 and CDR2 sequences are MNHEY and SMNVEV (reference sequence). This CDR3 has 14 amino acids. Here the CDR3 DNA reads TGTGCCAGCAGTTTGCCGGGACAGGGGAACGAGCAGTACTTC. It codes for CASSLPGQGNEQYF.

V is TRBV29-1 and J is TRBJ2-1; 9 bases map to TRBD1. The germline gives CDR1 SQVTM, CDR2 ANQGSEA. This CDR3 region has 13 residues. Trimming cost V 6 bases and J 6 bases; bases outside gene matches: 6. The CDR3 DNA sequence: TGCAGCGTAGGGACAGGGTTACTCAATGAGCAGTTCTTC. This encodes CSVGTGLLNEQFF.

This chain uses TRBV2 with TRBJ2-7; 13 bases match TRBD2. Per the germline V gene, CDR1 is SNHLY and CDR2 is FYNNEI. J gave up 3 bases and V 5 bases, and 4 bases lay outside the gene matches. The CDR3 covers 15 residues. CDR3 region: CASSRTSGSIYEQYF. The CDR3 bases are TGTGCCAGCAGTAGGACTAGCGGGAGTATCTACGAGCAGTACTTC.

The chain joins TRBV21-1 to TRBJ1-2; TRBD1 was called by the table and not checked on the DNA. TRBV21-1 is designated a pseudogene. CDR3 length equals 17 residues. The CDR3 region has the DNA TGTGCCAGCATCAGAGTTCGTCACAGGGTGCCTATCTATGGCTACACCTTC. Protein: CASIRVRHRVPIYGYTF.

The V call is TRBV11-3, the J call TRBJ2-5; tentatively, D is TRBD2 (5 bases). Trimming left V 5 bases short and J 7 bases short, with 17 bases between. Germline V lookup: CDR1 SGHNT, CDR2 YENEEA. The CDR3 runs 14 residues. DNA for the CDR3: TGTGCCAGCAGCCCTGGGCATACCGCGGGGACCCAGTACTTC. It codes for CASSPGHTAGTQYF.

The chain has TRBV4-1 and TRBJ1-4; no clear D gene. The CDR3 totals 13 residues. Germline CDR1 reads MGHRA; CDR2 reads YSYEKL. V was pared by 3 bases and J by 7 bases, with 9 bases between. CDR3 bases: TGCGCCAGCAGCCACCCGACAAGTGAAAAACTGTTTTTT. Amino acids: CASSHPTSEKLFF.

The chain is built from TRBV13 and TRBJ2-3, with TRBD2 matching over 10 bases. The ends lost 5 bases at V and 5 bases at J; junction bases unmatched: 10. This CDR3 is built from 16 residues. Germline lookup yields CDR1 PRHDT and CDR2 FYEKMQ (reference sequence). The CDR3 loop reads CASSPLLAGLEDTQYF. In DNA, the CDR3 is TGTGCCAGCAGCCCCCTACTAGCGGGGCTTGAAGATACGCAGTATTTT.

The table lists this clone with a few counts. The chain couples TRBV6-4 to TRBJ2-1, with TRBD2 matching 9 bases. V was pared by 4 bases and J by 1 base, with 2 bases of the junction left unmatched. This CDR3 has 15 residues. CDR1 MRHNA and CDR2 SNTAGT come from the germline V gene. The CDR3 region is CASSALAGSYNEQFF. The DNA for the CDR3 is TGTGCCAGCAGTGCGCTAGCGGGATCCTACAATGAGCAGTTCTTC.